This TCR beta chain comes out of a study of control samples from healthy donors and cancer patients. The repertoire was sequenced with immunoSEQ multiplex PCR; TCRdb's copy has only in-frame clones and lacks some. There are some 180,000 clones in the sample, with around 2% held by the top ten. Germline values: CDR1 LGHDT, CDR2 YNNKEL (reference sequence). V was pared by 1 base and J by 0 bases, with 18 bases between. The CDR3 loop spans 18 amino acids. V gene TRBV3-1 (or the pseudogene TRBV3-2) combines with J gene TRBJ2-5; weak D call: TRBD2 (7 bases). Sequencing was done on a sample of blood. The receptor was derived from a woman aged 25 to 39 in good health. Here the CDR3 reads CASSQVGGRVVNQETQYF. The CDR3 region has the DNA TGTGCCAGCAGCCAAGTCGGGGGGCGAGTCGTCAACCAAGAGACCCAGTACTTC.